This T cell receptor beta chain stems from a study of CD4 T cells in relation to SARS-CoV-2 and coronaviruses. Assay used: immunoSEQ multiplex PCR; TCRdb lists only in-frame clones, some missing. The table includes about 22,000 clones, 74% detected once. A note on this clone: Antigen specificity is unknown.

CD4+ T cells from unexposed donors were obtained before the COVID-19 pandemic (2011-2018). The cells were cultured for 9 to 11 days before CD4+ T cells were isolated. Cultures held about 2 million PBMCs per well with about 10 IU/ml IL-2. The CDR3 runs to 14 residues. Germline V CDR1 and CDR2: MDHEN, SYDVKM. Between the trimmed V and J ends, which lost 7 bases and 6 bases, there was a span of 18 bases. The TCR comes from a human donor in good health. Source material: CD4+ T cells from PBMCs, cultured in vitro. The gene calls are TRBV28 and TRBJ1-2; D uncertain. The CDR3 nucleotides read TGTGCCAGCATTCCTGGGTTTGGGTTTGATGGCTACACCTTC. This encodes CASIPGFGFDGYTF.